This is a list of T cell receptor beta chains from one sample in a study of shared clonotypes between healthy human individuals. Produced via immunoSEQ multiplex PCR; TCRdb's table is partial and in-frame only. The table has fewer than 1 million clones, approximately 97% seen once. Input material: naive CD8+ T cells sorted from blood. The receptors derive from a young man in good health. CDR3s include the opening cysteine and the closing phenylalanine or tryptophan. The order of the fields is CDR3 protein, CDR3 DNA, D gene, clone size, V gene, J gene. D genes are given only for firm matches. Rows may omit the clone size; those that give it use once, few, many or a size class.

cdr3_aa: CASSVTIGYGYTF; cdr3_nt: TGTGCCAGCAGCGTGACAATCGGCTATGGCTACACCTTC; d_call: -; clone_size: -; v_call: TRBV9; j_call: TRBJ1-2
cdr3_aa: CSVEEDSVGNTIYF; cdr3_nt: TGCAGCGTTGAAGAAGATTCGGTAGGAAACACCATATATTTT; d_call: -; clone_size: -; v_call: TRBV29-1; j_call: TRBJ1-3
cdr3_aa: CASSPRASGGNNEQFF; cdr3_nt: TGTGCCAGCAGCCCGCGGGCTAGCGGGGGAAACAATGAGCAGTTCTTC; d_call: TRBD2; clone_size: -; v_call: TRBV4-2; j_call: TRBJ2-1
cdr3_aa: CATARGFGNEQYF; cdr3_nt: TGTGCCACCGCTAGGGGGTTCGGAAACGAGCAGTACTTC; d_call: -; clone_size: -; v_call: TRBV27; j_call: TRBJ2-7
cdr3_aa: CASSQTGTSGLSSTDTQYF; cdr3_nt: TGTGCCAGCTCACAAACCGGGACTAGCGGTTTGTCTAGCACAGATACGCAGTATTTT; d_call: TRBD2; clone_size: -; v_call: TRBV18; j_call: TRBJ2-3
cdr3_aa: CAWSVAGYNEQFF; cdr3_nt: TGTGCCTGGAGTGTGGCCGGGTACAATGAGCAGTTCTTC; d_call: -; clone_size: -; v_call: TRBV30; j_call: TRBJ2-1
cdr3_aa: CASRQGTSGVSSTDTQYF; cdr3_nt: TGTGCCAGCAGACAAGGGACTAGCGGGGTTTCTAGCACAGATACGCAGTATTTT; d_call: TRBD2; clone_size: -; v_call: TRBV27; j_call: TRBJ2-3
cdr3_aa: CASSGGAAREQFF; cdr3_nt: TGTGCCAGCAGCGGGGGAGCCGCTCGTGAGCAGTTCTTC; d_call: -; clone_size: few; v_call: TRBV9; j_call: TRBJ2-1
cdr3_aa: CASGLVSLFEAFF; cdr3_nt: TGTGCTAGTGGTTTGGTATCGTTGTTCGAAGCTTTCTTT; d_call: -; clone_size: -; v_call: TRBV12-5; j_call: TRBJ1-1
cdr3_aa: CASSSGTVTPQYF; cdr3_nt: TGTGCCAGCAGTTCCGGGACAGTCACCCCTCAGTACTTC; d_call: TRBD1; clone_size: -; v_call: TRBV27; j_call: TRBJ2-4
cdr3_aa: CASSFGGRETDTQYF; cdr3_nt: TGCGCCAGCAGCTTTGGCGGGAGAGAAACAGATACGCAGTATTTT; d_call: TRBD2; clone_size: -; v_call: TRBV5-1; j_call: TRBJ2-3